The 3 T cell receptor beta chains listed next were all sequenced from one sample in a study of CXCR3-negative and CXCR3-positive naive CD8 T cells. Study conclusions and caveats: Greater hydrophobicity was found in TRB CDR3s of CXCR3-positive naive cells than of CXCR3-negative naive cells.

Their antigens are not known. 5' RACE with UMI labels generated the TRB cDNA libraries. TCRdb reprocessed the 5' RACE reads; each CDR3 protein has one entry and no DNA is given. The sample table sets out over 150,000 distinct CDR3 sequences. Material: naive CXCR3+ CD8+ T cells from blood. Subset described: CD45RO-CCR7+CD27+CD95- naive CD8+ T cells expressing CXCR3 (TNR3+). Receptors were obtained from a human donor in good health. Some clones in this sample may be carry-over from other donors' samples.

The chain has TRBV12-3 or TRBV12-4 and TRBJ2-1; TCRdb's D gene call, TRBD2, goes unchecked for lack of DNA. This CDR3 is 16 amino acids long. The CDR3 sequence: CASSLLTSGPYNEQFF.

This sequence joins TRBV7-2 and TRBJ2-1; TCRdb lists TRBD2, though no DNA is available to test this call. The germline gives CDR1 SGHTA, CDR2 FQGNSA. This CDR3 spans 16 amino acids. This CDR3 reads CASSFYSGAPYNEQFF.

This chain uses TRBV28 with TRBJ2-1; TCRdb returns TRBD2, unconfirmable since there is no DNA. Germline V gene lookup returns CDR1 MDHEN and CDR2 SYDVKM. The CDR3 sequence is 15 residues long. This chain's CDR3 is CASSLAGGQYNEQFF.